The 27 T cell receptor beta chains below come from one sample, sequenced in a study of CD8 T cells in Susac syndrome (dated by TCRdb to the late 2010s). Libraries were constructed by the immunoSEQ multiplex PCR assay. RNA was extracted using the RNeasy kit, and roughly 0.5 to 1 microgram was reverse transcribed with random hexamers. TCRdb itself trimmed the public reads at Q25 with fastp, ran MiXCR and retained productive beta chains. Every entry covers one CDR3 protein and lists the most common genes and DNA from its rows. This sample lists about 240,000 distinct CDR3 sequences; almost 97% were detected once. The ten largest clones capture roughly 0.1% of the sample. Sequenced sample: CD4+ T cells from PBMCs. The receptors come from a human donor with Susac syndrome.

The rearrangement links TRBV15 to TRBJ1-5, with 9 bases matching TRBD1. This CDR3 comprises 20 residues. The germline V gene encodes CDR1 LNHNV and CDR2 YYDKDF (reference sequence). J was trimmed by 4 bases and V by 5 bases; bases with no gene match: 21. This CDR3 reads CATSDSQGVPGQGWNQPQHF. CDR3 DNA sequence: TGTGCCACCAGCGATTCTCAGGGGGTCCCGGGACAGGGATGGAATCAGCCCCAGCATTTT. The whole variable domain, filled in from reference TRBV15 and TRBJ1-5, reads DAMVIQNPRYQVTQFGKPVTLSCSQTLNHNVMYWYQQKSSQAPKLLFHYYDKDFNNEADTPDNFQSRRPNTSFCFLDIRSPGLGDTAMYLCATSDSQGVPGQGWNQPQHFGDGTRLSIL.

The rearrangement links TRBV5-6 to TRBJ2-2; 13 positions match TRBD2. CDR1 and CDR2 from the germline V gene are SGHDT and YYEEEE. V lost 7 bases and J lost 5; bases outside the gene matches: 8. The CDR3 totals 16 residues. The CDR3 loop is CASQLLGLAGTGELFF. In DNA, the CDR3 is TGTGCCAGCCAGTTATTGGGACTAGCGGGGACCGGGGAGCTGTTTTTT. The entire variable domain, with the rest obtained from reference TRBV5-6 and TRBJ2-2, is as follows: DAGVTQSPTHLIKTRGQQVTLRCSPKSGHDTVSWYQQALGQGPQFIFQYYEEEERQRGNFPDRFSGHQFPNYSSELNVNALLLGDSALYLCASQLLGLAGTGELFFGEGSRLTVL.

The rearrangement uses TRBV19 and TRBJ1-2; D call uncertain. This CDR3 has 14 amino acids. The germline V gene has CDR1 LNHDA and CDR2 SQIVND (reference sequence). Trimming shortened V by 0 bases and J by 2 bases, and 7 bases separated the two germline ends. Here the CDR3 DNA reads TGTGCCAGTAGTATAGAGAAAGAGAACTATGGCTACACCTTC. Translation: CASSIEKENYGYTF.

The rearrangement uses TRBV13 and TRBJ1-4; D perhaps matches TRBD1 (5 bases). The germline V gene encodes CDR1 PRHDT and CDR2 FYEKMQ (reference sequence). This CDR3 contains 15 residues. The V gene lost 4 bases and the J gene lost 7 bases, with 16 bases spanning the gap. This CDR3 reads CASSSWTRGSEKLFF. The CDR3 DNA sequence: TGTGCCAGCAGCTCCTGGACGAGGGGTAGTGAAAAACTGTTTTTT.

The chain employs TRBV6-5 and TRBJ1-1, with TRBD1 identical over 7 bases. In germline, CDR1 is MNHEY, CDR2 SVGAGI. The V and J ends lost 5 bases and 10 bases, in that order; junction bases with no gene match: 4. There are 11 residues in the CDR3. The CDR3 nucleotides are TGTGCCAGCAGTCGACAGGGTAGAGCTTTCTTT. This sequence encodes CASSRQGRAFF.

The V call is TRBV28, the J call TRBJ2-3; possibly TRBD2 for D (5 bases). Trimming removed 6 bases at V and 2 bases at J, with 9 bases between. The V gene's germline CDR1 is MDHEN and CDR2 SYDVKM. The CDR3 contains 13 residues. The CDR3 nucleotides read TGTGCCAGCAGGGCTAGCCTCACAGATACGCAGTATTTT. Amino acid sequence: CASRASLTDTQYF.

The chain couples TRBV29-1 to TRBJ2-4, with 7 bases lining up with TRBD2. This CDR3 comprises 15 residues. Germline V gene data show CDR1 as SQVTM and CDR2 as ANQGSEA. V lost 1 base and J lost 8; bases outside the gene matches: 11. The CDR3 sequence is CSVEGGSGGGYIQYF. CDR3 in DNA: TGCAGCGTTGAAGGCGGGTCGGGGGGAGGTTACATTCAGTACTTC. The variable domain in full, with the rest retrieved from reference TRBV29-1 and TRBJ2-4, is SAVISQKPSRDICQRGTSLTIQCQVDSQVTMMFWYRQQPGQSLTLIATANQGSEATYESGFVIDKFPISRPNLTFSTLTVSNMSPEDSSIYLCSVEGGSGGGYIQYFGAGTRLSVL.

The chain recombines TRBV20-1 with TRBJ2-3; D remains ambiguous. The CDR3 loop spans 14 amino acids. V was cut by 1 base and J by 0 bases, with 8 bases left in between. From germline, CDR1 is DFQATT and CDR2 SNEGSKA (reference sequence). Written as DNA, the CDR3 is TGCAGTGCTAGAGCCAACCCGAGCACAGATACGCAGTATTTT. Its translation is CSARANPSTDTQYF.

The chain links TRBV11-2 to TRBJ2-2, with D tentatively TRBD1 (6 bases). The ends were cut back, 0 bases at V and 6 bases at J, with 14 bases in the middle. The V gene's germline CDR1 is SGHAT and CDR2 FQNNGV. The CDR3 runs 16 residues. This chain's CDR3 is CASSLDHRVRAGELFF. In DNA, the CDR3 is TGTGCCAGCAGCTTAGACCACAGGGTCAGGGCCGGGGAGCTGTTTTTT.

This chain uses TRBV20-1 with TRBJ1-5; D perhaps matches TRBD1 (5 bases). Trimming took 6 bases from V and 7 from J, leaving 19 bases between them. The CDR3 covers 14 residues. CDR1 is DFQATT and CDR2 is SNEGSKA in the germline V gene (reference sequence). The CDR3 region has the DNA TGCAGTGCGACGGTAGGGGTCCCCTTGCAGCCCCAGCATTTT. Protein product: CSATVGVPLQPQHF.

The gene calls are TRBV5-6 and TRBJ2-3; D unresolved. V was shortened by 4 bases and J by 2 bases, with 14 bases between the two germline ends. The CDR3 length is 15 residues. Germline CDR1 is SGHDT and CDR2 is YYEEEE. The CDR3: CASSPSLGATDTQYF. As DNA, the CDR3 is TGTGCCAGCAGCCCATCTCTTGGTGCCACAGATACGCAGTATTTT. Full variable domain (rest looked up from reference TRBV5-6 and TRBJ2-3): DAGVTQSPTHLIKTRGQQVTLRCSPKSGHDTVSWYQQALGQGPQFIFQYYEEEERQRGNFPDRFSGHQFPNYSSELNVNALLLGDSALYLCASSPSLGATDTQYFGPGTRLTVL.

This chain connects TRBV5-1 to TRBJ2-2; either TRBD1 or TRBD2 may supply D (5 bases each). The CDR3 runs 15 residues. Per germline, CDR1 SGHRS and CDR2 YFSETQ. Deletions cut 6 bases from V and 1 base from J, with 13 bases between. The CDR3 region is CASTSGRWNTGELFF. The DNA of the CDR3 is TGCGCCAGCACCTCGGGACGCTGGAACACCGGGGAGCTGTTTTTT. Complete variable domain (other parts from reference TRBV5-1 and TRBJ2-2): KAGVTQTPRYLIKTRGQQVTLSCSPISGHRSVSWYQQTPGQGLQFLFEYFSETQRNKGNFPGRFSGRQFSNSRSEMNVSTLELGDSALYLCASTSGRWNTGELFFGEGSRLTVL.

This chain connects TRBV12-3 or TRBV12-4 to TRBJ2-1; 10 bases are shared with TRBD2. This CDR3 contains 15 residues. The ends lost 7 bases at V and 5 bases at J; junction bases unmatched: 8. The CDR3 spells CASTIAGGIHNEQFF. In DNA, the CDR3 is TGTGCCAGCACCATAGCGGGAGGAATCCACAATGAGCAGTTCTTC.

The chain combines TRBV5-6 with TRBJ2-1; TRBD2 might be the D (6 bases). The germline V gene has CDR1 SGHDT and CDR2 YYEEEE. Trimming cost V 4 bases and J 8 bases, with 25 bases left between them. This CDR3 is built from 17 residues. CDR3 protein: CASSEEGISPEVDEQFF. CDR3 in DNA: TGTGCCAGCAGCGAGGAGGGGATCTCCCCGGAGGTAGATGAGCAGTTCTTC.

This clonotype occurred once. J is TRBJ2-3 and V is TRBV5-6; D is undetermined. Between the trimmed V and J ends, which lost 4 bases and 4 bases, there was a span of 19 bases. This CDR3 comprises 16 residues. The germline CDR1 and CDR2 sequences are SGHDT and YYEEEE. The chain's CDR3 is CASSPRSRRPPDTQYF. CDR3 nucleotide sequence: TGTGCCAGCAGCCCACGATCCCGCCGACCCCCAGATACGCAGTATTTT. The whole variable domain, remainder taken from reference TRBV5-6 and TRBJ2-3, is DAGVTQSPTHLIKTRGQQVTLRCSPKSGHDTVSWYQQALGQGPQFIFQYYEEEERQRGNFPDRFSGHQFPNYSSELNVNALLLGDSALYLCASSPRSRRPPDTQYFGPGTRLTVL.

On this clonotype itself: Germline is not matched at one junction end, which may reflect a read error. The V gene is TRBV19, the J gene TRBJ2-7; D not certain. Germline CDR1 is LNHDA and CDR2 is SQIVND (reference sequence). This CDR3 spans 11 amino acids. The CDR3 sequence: CQRVGLDEQYF. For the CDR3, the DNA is TGCCAACGAGTAGGTTTAGACGAGCAGTACTTC. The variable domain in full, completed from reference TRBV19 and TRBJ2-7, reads DGGITQSPKYLFRKEGQNVTLSCEQNLNHDAMYWYRQDPGQGLRLIYYSQIVNDFQKGDIAEGYSVSREKKESFPLTVTSAQKNPTAFYLCQRVGLDEQYFGPGTRLTVT.

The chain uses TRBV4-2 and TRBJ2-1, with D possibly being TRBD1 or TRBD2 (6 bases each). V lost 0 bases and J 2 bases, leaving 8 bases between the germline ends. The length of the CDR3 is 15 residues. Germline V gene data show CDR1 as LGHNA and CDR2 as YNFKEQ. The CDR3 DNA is TGTGCCAGCAGCCAAGAAGGGGGGACCTACAATGAGCAGTTCTTC. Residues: CASSQEGGTYNEQFF.

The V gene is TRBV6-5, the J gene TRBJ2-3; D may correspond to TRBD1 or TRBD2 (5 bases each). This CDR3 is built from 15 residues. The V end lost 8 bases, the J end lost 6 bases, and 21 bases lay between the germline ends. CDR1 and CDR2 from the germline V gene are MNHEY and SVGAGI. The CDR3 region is CASALGQPGVDTQYF. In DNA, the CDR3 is TGTGCCAGCGCACTGGGGCAGCCCGGGGTCGATACGCAGTATTTT.

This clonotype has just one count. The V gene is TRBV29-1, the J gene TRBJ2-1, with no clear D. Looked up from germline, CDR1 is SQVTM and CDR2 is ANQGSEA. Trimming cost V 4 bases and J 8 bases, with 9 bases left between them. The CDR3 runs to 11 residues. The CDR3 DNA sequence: TGCAGCGTTGGATTCGCGGATGAGCAGTTCTTC. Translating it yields CSVGFADEQFF.

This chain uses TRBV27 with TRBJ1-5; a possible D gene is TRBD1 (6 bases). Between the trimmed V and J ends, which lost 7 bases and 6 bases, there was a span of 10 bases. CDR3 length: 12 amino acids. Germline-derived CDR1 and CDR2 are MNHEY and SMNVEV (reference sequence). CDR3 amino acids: CASKGVGQPQHF. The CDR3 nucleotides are TGTGCCAGCAAGGGGGTAGGTCAGCCCCAGCATTTT.

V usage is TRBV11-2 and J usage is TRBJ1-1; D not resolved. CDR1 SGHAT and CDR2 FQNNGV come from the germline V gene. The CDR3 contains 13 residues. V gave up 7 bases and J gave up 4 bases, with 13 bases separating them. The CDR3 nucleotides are TGTGCCAGCATCCGTGACGGAGGCACTGAAGCTTTCTTT. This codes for CASIRDGGTEAFF.

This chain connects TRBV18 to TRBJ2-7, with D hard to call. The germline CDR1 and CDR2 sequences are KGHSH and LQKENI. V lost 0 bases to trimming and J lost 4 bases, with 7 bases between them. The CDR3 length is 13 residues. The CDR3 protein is CASSPPLEYEQYF. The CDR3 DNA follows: TGTGCCAGCTCACCACCTCTAGAATACGAGCAGTACTTC.

Here the CDR3 DNA reads TGTGCCAGCAGTTACCCGAGAGGCGGAGCGAACGCAGGAAGGGCCTACGAGCAGTACTTC. Translating it yields CASSYPRGGANAGRAYEQYF. The chain links TRBV6-5 to TRBJ2-7, with D hard to call. The CDR3 is 20 residues long. V lost 2 bases and J lost 2, with 28 bases in between. Germline V lookup: CDR1 MNHEY, CDR2 SVGAGI.

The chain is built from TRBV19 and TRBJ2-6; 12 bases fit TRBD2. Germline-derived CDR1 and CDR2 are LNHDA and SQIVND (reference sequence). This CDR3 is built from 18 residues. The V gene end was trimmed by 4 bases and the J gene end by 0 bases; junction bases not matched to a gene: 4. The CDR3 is CASSRTSGTSSGANVLTF. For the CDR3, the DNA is TGTGCCAGTAGTAGGACTAGCGGGACGAGCTCTGGGGCCAACGTCCTGACTTTC.

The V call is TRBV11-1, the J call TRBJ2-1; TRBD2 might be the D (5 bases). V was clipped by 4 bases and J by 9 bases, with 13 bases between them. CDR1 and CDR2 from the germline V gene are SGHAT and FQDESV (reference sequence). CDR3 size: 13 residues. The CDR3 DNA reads TGTGCCAGCAGCTCGGACTCCCTGATTGAGCAGTTCTTC. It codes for CASSSDSLIEQFF.

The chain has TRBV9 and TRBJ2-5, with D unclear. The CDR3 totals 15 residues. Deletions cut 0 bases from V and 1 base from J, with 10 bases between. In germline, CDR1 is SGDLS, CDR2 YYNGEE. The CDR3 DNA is TGTGCCAGCAGCGTAGGGAAACAGACCCAAGAGACCCAGTACTTC. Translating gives CASSVGKQTQETQYF.

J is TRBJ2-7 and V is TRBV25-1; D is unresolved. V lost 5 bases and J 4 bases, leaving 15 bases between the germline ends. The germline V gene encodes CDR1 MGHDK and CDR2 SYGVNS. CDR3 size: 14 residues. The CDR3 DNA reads TGTGCCAGCAGTCCGGGTCGAAAGGTGTACGAGCAGTACTTC. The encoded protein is CASSPGRKVYEQYF.